This note documents a single T cell receptor beta chain sequence. Per germline, CDR1 LGHDT and CDR2 YNNKEL (reference sequence). This CDR3 region has 14 residues. The ends were cut back, 2 bases at V and 2 bases at J, with 7 bases in the middle. These data belong to a study of control samples from healthy donors and cancer patients. Data came from immunoSEQ multiplex PCR; TCRdb stores just in-frame clones and leaves some out. This sample has fewer than 300,000 clones, with more than 65% found just once. Specimen: PBMCs. The source is a woman between 55 and 75 years old with lung cancer. This chain links TRBV3-1 (or the pseudogene TRBV3-2) with TRBJ2-1; weak D call: TRBD1 (5 bases). CDR3 coding DNA: TGTGCCAGCAGCCAATCGACAGCCTACAATGAGCAGTTCTTC. It is translated as CASSQSTAYNEQFF.